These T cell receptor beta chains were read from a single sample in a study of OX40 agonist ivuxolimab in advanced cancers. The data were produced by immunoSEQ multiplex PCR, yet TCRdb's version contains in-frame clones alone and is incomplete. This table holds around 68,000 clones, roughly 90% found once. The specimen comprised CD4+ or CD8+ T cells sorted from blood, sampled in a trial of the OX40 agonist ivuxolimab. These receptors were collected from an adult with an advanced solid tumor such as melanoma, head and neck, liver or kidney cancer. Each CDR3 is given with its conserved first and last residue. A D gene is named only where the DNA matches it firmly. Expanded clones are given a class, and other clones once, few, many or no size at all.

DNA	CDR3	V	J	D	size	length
TGTGCCAGCAGTTACTTAGGACAGTACGAGCAGTACTTC	CASSYLGQYEQYF	TRBV6-5	TRBJ2-7	NA	NA	13
TGTGCCAGCAGTATCCCGACAGGCTCCGGGGAGCTGTTTTTT	CASSIPTGSGELFF	TRBV28	TRBJ2-2	NA	NA	14
TGTGCCAGCAGCCCCGGGACTAGCTCTTACAATGAGCAGTTCTTC	CASSPGTSSYNEQFF	TRBV9	TRBJ2-1	TRBD2	once	15
TGCGCCAGCAGCACTGGACAGGGGGGCATGAACACTGAAGCTTTCTTT	CASSTGQGGMNTEAFF	TRBV5-1	TRBJ1-1	TRBD1	NA	16
TGTGCCAGCAGCTTGCAGGGGTCGGGGGAGACCCAGTACTTC	CASSLQGSGETQYF	TRBV5-4	TRBJ2-5	NA	NA	14
TGTGCCAGCAGTGCGGGGGCGCAGCCCCAGCATTTT	CASSAGAQPQHF	TRBV2	TRBJ1-5	NA	NA	12
TGTGCCAGCAGCTTAGAGGCCTTGAACACTGAAGCTTTCTTT	CASSLEALNTEAFF	TRBV7-9	TRBJ1-1	NA	once	14
TGTGCCAGCAGCGCCAGGGGAGAGCAGTTCTTC	CASSARGEQFF	TRBV5-6	TRBJ2-1	NA	NA	11
TGTGCCAGCAGCCGACAGGGGAGGGAGACCCAGTACTTC	CASSRQGRETQYF	TRBV7-9	TRBJ2-5	TRBD1	NA	13
TGTGCCAGCAGCCCCCAGACAGGGCCCTTTTACGAGCAGTACTTC	CASSPQTGPFYEQYF	TRBV7-6	TRBJ2-7	TRBD1	NA	15
TGTGCCAGCAGTAGGGCTAGCGGAATCTACGAGCAGTACTTC	CASSRASGIYEQYF	TRBV6-1	TRBJ2-7	TRBD2	NA	14
TGTGCCAGCTCACGTATACAGGACTCCTACGAGCAGTACTTC	CASSRIQDSYEQYF	TRBV18	TRBJ2-7	NA	once	14
TGTGCCTGGACCGGGACAGCGAATTCACCCCTCCACTTT	CAWTGTANSPLHF	TRBV30	TRBJ1-6	TRBD1	NA	13
TGTGCCAGCAGAGCTACAGGGATAGAGACCCAGTACTTC	CASRATGIETQYF	TRBV5-8	TRBJ2-5	NA	NA	13
TGCGCCAGCAGCTCGGACTACTACAATGAGCAGTTCTTC	CASSSDYYNEQFF	TRBV5-1	TRBJ2-1	NA	NA	13
TGTGCCAGTAGCCCGACTAGCGGGGGGTCAGATACGCAGTATTTT	CASSPTSGGSDTQYF	TRBV19	TRBJ2-3	TRBD2	NA	15
TGTGCCAGCAGTGATCTAGCGGGAGCTCAGGAGCAGTACTTC	CASSDLAGAQEQYF	TRBV2	TRBJ2-7	TRBD2	NA	14
TGCGCCAGCAGCTTAGTCGGTACAACTAATGAAAAACTGTTTTTT	CASSLVGTTNEKLFF	TRBV5-1	TRBJ1-4	NA	NA	15
TGCGCCAGCAGCCTTAGTGGGGCTAGCACAGATACGCAGTATTTT	CASSLSGASTDTQYF	TRBV5-1	TRBJ2-3	NA	NA	15
TGTGCCTGGAGTTACCGAGCGGGTGCAGATACGCAGTATTTT	CAWSYRAGADTQYF	TRBV30	TRBJ2-3	NA	NA	14
TGTGCCAGCAGCCTGGGACAGGGTACTAACTATGGCTACACCTTC	CASSLGQGTNYGYTF	TRBV7-9	TRBJ1-2	TRBD1	NA	15
TGTGCCAGCAGCTCGGACAACGACAATGAGCAGTTCTTC	CASSSDNDNEQFF	TRBV7-3	TRBJ2-1	NA	NA	13
TGTGCCAGTAGTGGGACAGGGGGGAATCAGCCCCAGCATTTT	CASSGTGGNQPQHF	TRBV19	TRBJ1-5	TRBD1	NA	14
TGCGCCAGCAGCTGGGGGGCCGAAAATGAGCAGTTCTTC	CASSWGAENEQFF	TRBV5-1	TRBJ2-1	NA	NA	13
TGTGCCAGCAGCTTTGGTGGGCGCCAGACCTACGAGCAGTACTTC	CASSFGGRQTYEQYF	TRBV5-4	TRBJ2-7	NA	NA	15
TGTGCCAGCAGCTTAGCCAGTCATCCCTCCAATGAGCAGTTCTTC	CASSLASHPSNEQFF	TRBV11-2	TRBJ2-1	NA	NA	15
TGCGCCAGCAGCCAACGGGGAACGGGAGAGCAGTACTTC	CASSQRGTGEQYF	TRBV4-1	TRBJ2-7	NA	NA	13
TGCGCCAGCAGCGCCCTGGGGGGGCCTAGCTCCTACAATGAGCAGTTCTTC	CASSALGGPSSYNEQFF	TRBV5-1	TRBJ2-1	NA	NA	17
TGTGCCAGCAGCAAACCCCCCTCCCCCACGCAGTATTTT	CASSKPPSPTQYF	TRBV11-2	TRBJ2-3	NA	NA	13
TGTGCCAGCAGCCCTAGCGGGGGGGCCACAGATACGCAGTATTTT	CASSPSGGATDTQYF	TRBV5-6	TRBJ2-3	TRBD2	NA	15
TGTGCCATCAGTGACTCCGGGACGGCTCGGGAGACCCAGTACTTC	CAISDSGTARETQYF	TRBV10-3	TRBJ2-5	NA	NA	15
TGTGCCAGCAGCCCGATGGGGACTAGCACAGATACGCAGTATTTT	CASSPMGTSTDTQYF	TRBV7-3	TRBJ2-3	NA	NA	15
TGCAGCGCCGGGACAGGTGCAAGCTCCTACGAGCAGTACTTC	CSAGTGASSYEQYF	TRBV29-1	TRBJ2-7	TRBD1	NA	14
TGTGCCAGCAGCGCTGGACAAAACACTGAAGCTTTCTTT	CASSAGQNTEAFF	TRBV5-5	TRBJ1-1	NA	NA	13
TGTGCCAGCAGATATAGCGGGGGCACCGGGGAGCTGTTTTTT	CASRYSGGTGELFF	TRBV6-5	TRBJ2-2	TRBD2	once	14
TGCGCCAGCAGCCCGGGCGACAGGGGGCGCTGGGATACGCAGTATTTT	CASSPGDRGRWDTQYF	TRBV5-1	TRBJ2-3	TRBD1	NA	16
TGTGCCAGTAGTATCGGTCTGGGGGGCTACGAGCAGTACTTC	CASSIGLGGYEQYF	TRBV19	TRBJ2-7	NA	NA	14
TGTGCCAGCAGCTCGGGACAGAGCTCTGGGGCCAACGTCCTGACTTTC	CASSSGQSSGANVLTF	TRBV5-4	TRBJ2-6	TRBD1	once	16
TGTGCCAGCTCACCTTCCCGACAGGGGAACACTGAAGCTTTCTTT	CASSPSRQGNTEAFF	TRBV18	TRBJ1-1	TRBD1	NA	15
TGTGCCATCAGTCAGGGACAGGCAGTCCAAGAGACCCAGTACTTC	CAISQGQAVQETQYF	TRBV10-3	TRBJ2-5	TRBD1	NA	15
TGTGCCAGCAGTGAATCCGGGGACCCCACAGATACGCAGTATTTT	CASSESGDPTDTQYF	TRBV6-1	TRBJ2-3	NA	once	15
TGTGCCAGCAGCTACCCAGGGCCAACTAATGAAAAACTGTTTTTT	CASSYPGPTNEKLFF	TRBV2	TRBJ1-4	NA	NA	15
TGCGCCATTCCGTGGCCCCGTTACGAGCAGTACTTC	CAIPWPRYEQYF	TRBV5-1	TRBJ2-7	NA	NA	12